A selection of T cell receptor beta chains follows, all from one sample in a study of T cell responses to AZD1222 COVID-19 vaccine. Clones were sequenced by immunoSEQ multiplex PCR, and TCRdb holds only the in-frame ones, with some missing. The sample holds some 190,000 clones, around nine tenths seen once. The starting material was peripheral blood, obtained on day 0 of AZD1222 vaccination. All receptors derive from an adult in good health. CDR3s include the opening cysteine and the closing phenylalanine or tryptophan. The order of the fields is CDR3 DNA, CDR3 protein, J gene, D gene, V gene, clone size. D genes are given only for firm matches. Clone size appears in some rows only: once, few, many, or a class for an expanded clone.

CDR3nt: TGTGCCAGCAGTTTCGCAGGGGGCGATGAAAAACTGTTTTTT
CDR3aa: CASSFAGGDEKLFF
j_gene: TRBJ1-4
d_gene: TRBD1
v_gene: TRBV27
abundance: once

CDR3nt: TGTGCCACCAGTGACCCTCCGGGACCGACAGGGGATACGCAGTATTTT
CDR3aa: CATSDPPGPTGDTQYF
j_gene: TRBJ2-3
d_gene: TRBD1
v_gene: TRBV24-1
abundance: once

CDR3nt: TGTGCCAGCGAGAGCGGCCCCTGGGGAGAGACCCAGTACTTC
CDR3aa: CASESGPWGETQYF
j_gene: TRBJ2-5
d_gene: -
v_gene: TRBV11-2
abundance: -

CDR3nt: TGTGCCAGCAGCCAGCAGCCCTTCGGGACGGGCTCCTACGAGCAGTACTTC
CDR3aa: CASSQQPFGTGSYEQYF
j_gene: TRBJ2-7
d_gene: -
v_gene: TRBV3-1/TRBV3-2
abundance: -

CDR3nt: TGCGCCAGCAGCCAAGGGCCTCAAGAGGGACTCGAGCAGTACTTC
CDR3aa: CASSQGPQEGLEQYF
j_gene: TRBJ2-7
d_gene: -
v_gene: TRBV4-1
abundance: once

CDR3nt: TGTGCCAGTAGTATACTTTCCAGGATTGACAGGGGGAATTCACCCCTCCACTTT
CDR3aa: CASSILSRIDRGNSPLHF
j_gene: TRBJ1-6
d_gene: TRBD1
v_gene: TRBV19
abundance: -

CDR3nt: TGCGCCAGCAGCCTGACAGGGGTAGGGGATACGCAGTATTTT
CDR3aa: CASSLTGVGDTQYF
j_gene: TRBJ2-3
d_gene: TRBD1
v_gene: TRBV5-1
abundance: few

CDR3nt: TGTGCCAGCAGGCGCGGACAGGGGAAATGGACTGAAGCTTTCTTT
CDR3aa: CASRRGQGKWTEAFF
j_gene: TRBJ1-1
d_gene: TRBD1
v_gene: TRBV7-2
abundance: -

CDR3nt: TGTGCCAGCGAATTGACAGGGGGCTATGGCTACACCTTC
CDR3aa: CASELTGGYGYTF
j_gene: TRBJ1-2
d_gene: TRBD1
v_gene: TRBV3-1/TRBV3-2
abundance: -

CDR3nt: TGTGCCAGCAGTTTTCTGAATGAGCAGTTCTTC
CDR3aa: CASSFLNEQFF
j_gene: TRBJ2-1
d_gene: -
v_gene: TRBV6-2/TRBV6-3
abundance: -

CDR3nt: TGTGCCTGGAGGGGGGACAGGGAATATGGCTACACCTTC
CDR3aa: CAWRGDREYGYTF
j_gene: TRBJ1-2
d_gene: TRBD1
v_gene: TRBV30
abundance: -

CDR3nt: TGTGCCAGCAGTCCCTACGTACGGGCGACTAATGAAAAACTGTTTTTT
CDR3aa: CASSPYVRATNEKLFF
j_gene: TRBJ1-4
d_gene: -
v_gene: TRBV27
abundance: -

CDR3nt: TGTGCCAGTAGTATGGCCGGACAGGCGCTTAATCAGCCCCAGCATTTT
CDR3aa: CASSMAGQALNQPQHF
j_gene: TRBJ1-5
d_gene: TRBD1
v_gene: TRBV19
abundance: -

CDR3nt: TGTGCCAGCAGCCCCAGAAAGGGACAGGACCATGGCTACACCTTC
CDR3aa: CASSPRKGQDHGYTF
j_gene: TRBJ1-2
d_gene: TRBD1
v_gene: TRBV5-4
abundance: -

CDR3nt: TGTGCCAGCAGTTACTCGAACAGGGACTATGGCTACACCTTC
CDR3aa: CASSYSNRDYGYTF
j_gene: TRBJ1-2
d_gene: -
v_gene: TRBV6-5
abundance: -

CDR3nt: TGTGCCAGCAGGAATCAGGGACAGACAACGACCCAGTACTTC
CDR3aa: CASRNQGQTTTQYF
j_gene: TRBJ2-5
d_gene: TRBD1
v_gene: TRBV7-6
abundance: -